Following are 25 T cell receptor beta chains from one sample sequenced in a study of low-dose radiotherapy and immunotherapy resistance in tumors. First-strand cDNA relied on TRAV- and TRBV-specific primers spanning alpha and beta chains. PCR amplification of the TCRs was performed with Phusion for about 20 PCR cycles, and it relied on a constant-region primer together with a V-primer adapter. TCRdb re-derived calls from the reads in MiXCR, one entry per CDR3 protein. This repertoire shows approximately 80,000 distinct CDR3 sequences, roughly 17% found once; its top ten account for 1.1% to 1.5%. Regarding time point: after trial treatment. Treatment meaning: LDRT plus nivolumab, ipilimumab, low-dose cyclophosphamide and aspirin (RACIN trial). The sequences come from PBMCs, collected after low-dose radiotherapy plus immunotherapy. The receptors come from a male donor with prostate cancer.

This clonotype was seen repeatedly, ten times or more. This chain uses TRBV15 with TRBJ2-7, with TRBD1 matching 10 bases. Per germline, CDR1 LNHNV and CDR2 YYDKDF (reference sequence). J was trimmed by 6 bases and V by 0 bases; bases with no gene match: 14. The CDR3 has 18 amino acids. The CDR3 sequence: CATSRDSNTGTGVLEQYF. The CDR3, as DNA: TGTGCCACCAGCAGAGACTCTAATACCGGGACAGGGGTACTCGAGCAGTACTTC.

This clonotype has at least ten counts. The CDR3 spells CSARWGEQFF. The DNA for the CDR3 is TGCAGTGCTAGATGGGGTGAGCAGTTCTTC. The V call is TRBV20-1, the J call TRBJ2-1; D is ambiguous. Germline-derived CDR1 and CDR2 are DFQATT and SNEGSKA (reference sequence). CDR3 size: 10 residues. The V and J ends lost 2 bases and 9 bases respectively, with 5 bases between them.

This clonotype appeared many times. J is TRBJ2-5 and V is TRBV28; the match to TRBD2 covers 12 bases. The CDR3 has 17 residues. Germline V gene sequence: CDR1 MDHEN, CDR2 SYDVKM. Trimming at V came to 0 bases and at J to 1 base, leaving 3 bases not matched to a gene. CDR3 DNA: TGTGCCAGCAGTTTATGGCGACTAGCGGGAGCCCAAGAGACCCAGTACTTC. It specifies CASSLWRLAGAQETQYF.

In this sample, this clonotype turned up many times. The chain couples TRBV2 to TRBJ1-1; no clear D. CDR3 length equals 13 residues. The V gene lost 4 bases and the J gene lost 4 bases, with 10 bases spanning the gap. The V gene's germline CDR1 is SNHLY and CDR2 FYNNEI. Here the CDR3 DNA reads TGTGCCAGCAGTGTAGAGGCAATCACTGAAGCTTTCTTT. Protein: CASSVEAITEAFF.

This clonotype showed up many times. The V gene is TRBV5-1, the J gene TRBJ2-2; maybe TRBD2 (6 bases). V lost 1 base and J 4 bases, leaving 14 bases between the germline ends. This CDR3 spans 16 amino acids. Germline CDR1 is SGHRS and CDR2 is YFSETQ. The CDR3 DNA is TGCGCCAGCAGCTTGACCCCGGGAGATAGCACCGGGGAGCTGTTTTTT. It encodes CASSLTPGDSTGELFF.

The V gene is TRBV5-1, the J gene TRBJ2-1; D call uncertain. V was pared by 2 bases and J by 5 bases, with 14 bases between. Germline-derived CDR1 and CDR2 are SGHRS and YFSETQ. The CDR3 consists of 15 residues. CDR3 DNA sequence: TGCGCCAGCAGCTTTGGTTTGGCTAGAAACAATGAGCAGTTCTTC. This encodes CASSFGLARNNEQFF.

At least ten counts were recorded for this clonotype. The chain has TRBV7-8 and TRBJ2-1; 13 bases map to TRBD2. With 8 bases clipped from V and 6 bases from J, the junction kept 4 bases outside the gene matches. Germline V gene lookup returns CDR1 SGHVS and CDR2 FQNEAQ. The CDR3 runs 14 residues. CDR3 sequence reads: CASRTSGSLNEQFF. CDR3 nucleotides: TGTGCCAGCCGGACTAGCGGGAGTCTCAATGAGCAGTTCTTC.

At least ten counts were recorded for this clonotype. V is TRBV5-1 and J is TRBJ2-1; D perhaps matches TRBD2 (7 bases). Looked up from germline, CDR1 is SGHRS and CDR2 is YFSETQ. CDR3 length: 13 residues. The V gene lost 2 bases and the J gene lost 7 bases, with 10 bases spanning the gap. The CDR3 DNA is TGCGCCAGCAGCTTTAAGGGGGGGAATGAGCAGTTCTTC. It is translated as CASSFKGGNEQFF.

To note about this clonotype: A far larger clone is one base from this, pointing to a likely read error. This sequence joins TRBV7-9 and TRBJ2-1, with D hard to call. This CDR3 contains 13 residues. The germline gives CDR1 SEHNR, CDR2 FQNEAQ (reference sequence). V dropped 5 bases and J dropped 5 bases, with 10 bases sitting between them. CDR3 in amino acids: CASSVTYDNEQFF. DNA of the CDR3: TGTGCCAGCAGCGTAACATACGACAATGAGCAGTTCTTC.

In this sample, this clonotype turned up many times. V and J are TRBV20-1 and TRBJ2-7; D call uncertain. The germline gives CDR1 DFQATT, CDR2 SNEGSKA (reference sequence). The CDR3 consists of 13 residues. V lost 0 bases, J lost 2 bases, and 8 bases lay in between. CDR3 amino acids: CSAREPGTYEQYF. The CDR3, as DNA: TGCAGTGCTAGAGAGCCGGGCACCTACGAGCAGTACTTC.

Ten or more counts support this clonotype. CDR3 bases: TGCGCCAGCAGCCAAGAGGCCCCACGGGAGGGGACAGATACGCAGTATTTT. Translation gives CASSQEAPREGTDTQYF. This chain links TRBV4-3 with TRBJ2-3, with 8 nucleotides matching TRBD2. Per germline, CDR1 LGHNA and CDR2 YSLEER. V dropped 0 bases and J dropped 3; count of bases not matched to a gene: 8. CDR3 length equals 17 residues.

This clonotype has at least ten counts. Here the CDR3 DNA reads TGCAGCGCAAGCCGGGACAGCGGGAGGAATGAGCAGTTCTTC. It specifies CSASRDSGRNEQFF. This chain uses TRBV29-1 with TRBJ2-1; 9 bases are shared with TRBD2. J lost 7 bases, V lost 7 bases, and 11 bases had no gene match. This CDR3 comprises 14 residues. From germline, CDR1 is SQVTM and CDR2 ANQGSEA.

The CDR3 DNA reads TGCGCCAGCAACCCGGGACAGGGAGGTGAAAAACTGTTTTTT. As protein: CASNPGQGGEKLFF. The chain couples TRBV5-1 to TRBJ1-4, with 9 bases fitting TRBD1. The CDR3 runs 14 residues. Losses at the gene ends were 6 bases for V and 7 bases for J; bases not matched to a gene: 7. CDR1 and CDR2 from the germline V gene are SGHRS and YFSETQ. Looking up the rest from reference TRBV5-1 and TRBJ1-4 gives the full variable domain: KAGVTQTPRYLIKTRGQQVTLSCSPISGHRSVSWYQQTPGQGLQFLFEYFSETQRNKGNFPGRFSGRQFSNSRSEMNVSTLELGDSALYLCASNPGQGGEKLFFGSGTQLSVL.

This sequence joins TRBV28 and TRBJ2-7; 7 nucleotides match TRBD1. This CDR3 has 13 residues. Looked up from germline, CDR1 is MDHEN and CDR2 is SYDVKM. The trim removed 6 bases at V and 3 bases at J, leaving 5 bases unmatched. CDR3 in amino acids: CASRTSGGYEQYF. For the CDR3, the DNA is TGTGCCAGCAGAACCTCAGGGGGCTACGAGCAGTACTTC.

This clonotype was counted many times. This chain uses TRBV7-6 with TRBJ2-5; D may be TRBD1 or TRBD2 (5 bases each). This CDR3 contains 15 residues. Trimming removed 1 base at V and 0 bases at J, with 9 bases between. Looked up from germline, CDR1 is SGHVS and CDR2 is FNYEAQ. CDR3 bases: TGTGCCAGCAGCTTAGGGGGACGAAACCAAGAGACCCAGTACTTC. It is translated as CASSLGGRNQETQYF.

This clonotype was observed at least ten times. The DNA of the CDR3 is TGCAGCGTCGAGGGGGTAACCTACGAGCAGTACTTC. As protein: CSVEGVTYEQYF. The V and J genes are TRBV29-1 and TRBJ2-7; a weak D match, TRBD1 (6 bases). There are 12 residues in the CDR3. V was cut by 6 bases and J by 2 bases, with 11 bases left in between. Germline values: CDR1 SQVTM, CDR2 ANQGSEA.

This clonotype has a count of ten or more. The chain links TRBV10-3 to TRBJ1-5, with D possibly matching TRBD1 (6 bases). Germline values: CDR1 ENHRY, CDR2 SYGVKD. CDR3 size: 20 residues. V dropped 6 bases and J dropped 2 bases, with 29 bases sitting between them. As DNA, the CDR3 is TGTGCCATCAGCCTAACTCGTCCGGGACACAGTCGAAGGGGCAATCAGCCCCAGCATTTT. This sequence encodes CAISLTRPGHSRRGNQPQHF.

This clonotype was observed many times. V and J are TRBV18 and TRBJ2-7; D is perhaps TRBD1 (5 bases). V was pared by 3 bases and J by 2 bases, with 14 bases between. This CDR3 is 15 amino acids long. Looked up from germline, CDR1 is KGHSH and CDR2 is LQKENI. DNA of the CDR3: TGTGCCAGCTCACCCACAGGCGCGTTGCCCTACGAGCAGTACTTC. It specifies CASSPTGALPYEQYF.

The CDR3 is CASREQGTAFF. For the CDR3, the DNA is TGTGCCAGCAGGGAACAGGGCACGGCTTTCTTT. V usage is TRBV3-1 and J usage is TRBJ1-1, with D perhaps matching TRBD1 (6 bases). Germline CDR1 reads LGHDT; CDR2 reads YNNKEL (reference sequence). This CDR3 is 11 amino acids long. The V gene lost 6 bases and the J gene lost 11 bases, with 13 bases spanning the gap.

Written as DNA, the CDR3 is TGTGCCAGCAGGAGAACGGGACAGTACTCCTACGAGCAGTACTTC. Its translation: CASRRTGQYSYEQYF. The rearrangement links TRBV28 to TRBJ2-7, with TRBD1 matching over 7 bases. Germline CDR1 and CDR2: MDHEN and SYDVKM. The CDR3 has 15 residues. Trimming removed 6 bases from V and 0 bases from J; junction bases left unmatched: 8. Combining the CDR3 with reference TRBV28 and TRBJ2-7 gives the whole variable domain DVKVTQSSRYLVKRTGEKVFLECVQDMDHENMFWYRQDPGLGLRLIYFSYDVKMKEKGDIPEGYSVSREKKERFSLILESASTNQTSMYLCASRRTGQYSYEQYFGPGTRLTVT.

There are many counts of this clonotype. The chain couples TRBV21-1 to TRBJ2-7; the D segment call TRBD1 is taken from the table without a DNA check. TRBV21-1 is annotated as a pseudogene. The CDR3 has 15 residues. DNA for the CDR3: TGTGCCAGCAGCCCCCCATCCACGAAGGGCAACGAGCAGTACTTC. It specifies CASSPPSTKGNEQYF.

This clonotype was counted at least ten times. V usage is TRBV28 and J usage is TRBJ2-1; tentative D call: TRBD2 (5 bases). With 4 bases removed from V and 7 bases from J, the gap between germline ends came to 17 bases. In germline, CDR1 is MDHEN, CDR2 SYDVKM. There are 15 residues in the CDR3. The CDR3 loop reads CASSSDSEVKNEQFF. As DNA, the CDR3 is TGTGCCAGCAGTTCGGACTCTGAGGTCAAGAATGAGCAGTTCTTC.

This clonotype counts as medium-sized. The chain couples TRBV29-1 to TRBJ2-1; the D gene is possibly TRBD2 (6 bases). Germline V gives CDR1 SQVTM, CDR2 ANQGSEA. There are 13 residues in the CDR3. Trimming took 5 bases from V and 5 from J, leaving 13 bases between them. The CDR3: CSVFGGSNNEQFF. In DNA form, the CDR3 reads TGCAGCGTTTTTGGAGGGTCGAACAATGAGCAGTTCTTC.

The chain uses TRBV24-1 and TRBJ2-1, with no clear D. Germline loops: CDR1 KGHDR, CDR2 SFDVKD. V was shortened by 2 bases and J by 5 bases, with 15 bases between the two germline ends. The CDR3 loop spans 16 amino acids. The CDR3 DNA follows: TGTGCCACCAGTGATTCAGGACCGAGGACCCACAATGAGCAGTTCTTC. As protein: CATSDSGPRTHNEQFF.

This clonotype was seen ten or more times. V and J are TRBV28 and TRBJ2-2; the D is unclear. Germline V gene sequence: CDR1 MDHEN, CDR2 SYDVKM. V lost 8 bases and J 1 base, leaving 5 bases between the germline ends. CDR3 length equals 12 residues. The CDR3 sequence: CASVGNTGELFF. Written as DNA, the CDR3 is TGTGCCAGCGTGGGGAACACCGGGGAGCTGTTTTTT. Drawing the rest from reference TRBV28 and TRBJ2-2, the complete variable domain is DVKVTQSSRYLVKRTGEKVFLECVQDMDHENMFWYRQDPGLGLRLIYFSYDVKMKEKGDIPEGYSVSREKKERFSLILESASTNQTSMYLCASVGNTGELFFGEGSRLTVL.